This T cell receptor beta chain comes out of a study of T cell repertoires in cytomegalovirus infection. Study summary: Indications came from public TCR beta signatures; they pointed to CMV infection and to a matching HLA type. Overall study results and limits: In two of eight donors, the top clonotype was HLA-C-restricted CMV-specific. The cumulative frequency of public TCR beta families distinguished individuals who carried CMV together with the relevant HLA.

Germline lookup yields CDR1 SGHTA and CDR2 FQGNSA. CDR3 length: 15 residues. The V end lost 2 bases, the J end lost 4 bases, and 13 bases lay between the germline ends. One entry per CDR3 protein, called by TCRdb with MiXCR from the reads. The table shows 65,000 to 90,000 distinct CDR3 sequences, with about 4.2% occurring only once. This clonotype was picked up many times. Antigen unknown. The sequenced sample was PBMCs. This TCR was sampled from a human donor in good health (CMV status not recorded). Some clones in this sample may be carry-over from other donors' samples. This chain connects TRBV7-2 to TRBJ2-3; D is unresolved. The CDR3 sequence: CASSLTLLFADTQYF. In DNA form, the CDR3 reads TGTGCCAGCAGCTTAACTCTTTTGTTTGCAGATACGCAGTATTTT.